This paragraph reports one TCR beta chain. As yet, its antigen is unknown. Germline V lookup: CDR1 SEHNR, CDR2 FQNEAQ (reference sequence). CDR3 size: 13 residues. This record belongs to a study of post-analysis software for immune sequencing data. The wider study: Progressive-relapsing, secondary progressive and relapsing-remitting multiple sclerosis were among the disease courses included. Broader study findings: Significantly lower normalized Chao1 diversity was found in patients with multiple sclerosis relative to controls. Roughly 5 TRBV segments (TRBV5-6, TRBV5-1 and TRBV20-1 among them) occurred more frequently in patients than in controls.

Every TCR beta cDNA library bore unique molecular identifiers. TCRdb recomputed calls from the PCR reads with MiXCR, one row per CDR3 protein. Among about 770,000 distinct CDR3 sequences, about half were seen once, and the ten largest hold just under 5%. This rearrangement joins TRBV7-9 to TRBJ2-7; D is uncertain. The end of the DNA aligns better with TRBJ2-4, so the J call may be wrong. The clonotype comes from a girl between 5 and 17 years old with multiple sclerosis. The specimen was blood. For the CDR3, the DNA is TGTGCCAGCAGCTTTTCACAAGGGAACATTCAGTACTTC. Its protein is CASSFSQGNIQYF.